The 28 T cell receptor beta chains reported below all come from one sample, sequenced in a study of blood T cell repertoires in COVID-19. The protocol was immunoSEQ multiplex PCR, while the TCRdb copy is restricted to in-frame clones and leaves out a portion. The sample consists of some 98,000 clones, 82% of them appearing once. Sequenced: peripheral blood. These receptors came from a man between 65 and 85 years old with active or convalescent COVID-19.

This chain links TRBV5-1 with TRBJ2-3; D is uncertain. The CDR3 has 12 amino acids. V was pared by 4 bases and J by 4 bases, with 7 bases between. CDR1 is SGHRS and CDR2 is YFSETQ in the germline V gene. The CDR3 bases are TGCGCCAGCAGCCCAAGCCCAGATACGCAGTATTTT. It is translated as CASSPSPDTQYF.

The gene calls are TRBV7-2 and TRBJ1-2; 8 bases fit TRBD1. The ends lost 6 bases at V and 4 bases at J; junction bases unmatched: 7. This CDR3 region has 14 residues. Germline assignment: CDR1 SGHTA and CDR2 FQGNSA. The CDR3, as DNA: TGTGCCAGCAGGGGACAGGATTGGGCCTATGGCTACACCTTC. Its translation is CASRGQDWAYGYTF.

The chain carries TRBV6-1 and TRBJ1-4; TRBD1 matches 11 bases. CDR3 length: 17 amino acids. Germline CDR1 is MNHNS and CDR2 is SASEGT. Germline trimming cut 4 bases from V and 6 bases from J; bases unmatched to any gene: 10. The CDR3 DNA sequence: TGTGCCAGCAGTGCCGGGACAGGGGGAGAAGGTGATGAAAAACTGTTTTTT. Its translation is CASSAGTGGEGDEKLFF.

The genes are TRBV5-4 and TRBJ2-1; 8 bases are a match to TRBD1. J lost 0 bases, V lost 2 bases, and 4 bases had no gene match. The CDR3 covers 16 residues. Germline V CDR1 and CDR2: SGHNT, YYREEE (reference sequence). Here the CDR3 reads CASSLRTGSSYNEQFF. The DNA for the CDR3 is TGTGCCAGCAGCTTACGGACAGGGAGCTCCTACAATGAGCAGTTCTTC.

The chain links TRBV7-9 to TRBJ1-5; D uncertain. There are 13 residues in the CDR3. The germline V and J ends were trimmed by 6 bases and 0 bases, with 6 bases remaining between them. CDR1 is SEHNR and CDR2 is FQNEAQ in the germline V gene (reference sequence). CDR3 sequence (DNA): TGTGCCAGCAGTTTTTATAGCAATCAGCCCCAGCATTTT. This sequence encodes CASSFYSNQPQHF.

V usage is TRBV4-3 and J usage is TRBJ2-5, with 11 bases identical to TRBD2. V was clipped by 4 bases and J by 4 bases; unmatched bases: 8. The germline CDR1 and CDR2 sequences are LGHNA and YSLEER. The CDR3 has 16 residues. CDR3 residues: CASSPQIAGGLETQYF. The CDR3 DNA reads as TGCGCCAGCAGCCCACAGATAGCGGGGGGGCTAGAGACCCAGTACTTC.

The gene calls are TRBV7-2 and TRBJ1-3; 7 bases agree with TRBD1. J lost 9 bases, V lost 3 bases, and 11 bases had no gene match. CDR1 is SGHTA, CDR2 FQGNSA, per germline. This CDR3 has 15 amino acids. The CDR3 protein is CASSFPRGGAGTIYF. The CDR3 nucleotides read TGTGCCAGCAGCTTCCCCAGAGGGGGCGCGGGCACCATATATTTT.

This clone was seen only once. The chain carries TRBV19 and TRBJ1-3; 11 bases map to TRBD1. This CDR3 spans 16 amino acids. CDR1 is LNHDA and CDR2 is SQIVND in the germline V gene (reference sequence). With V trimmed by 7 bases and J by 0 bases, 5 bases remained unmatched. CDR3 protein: CASTGTGGYSGNTIYF. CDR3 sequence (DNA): TGTGCCAGTACCGGGACAGGGGGTTACTCTGGAAACACCATATATTTT.

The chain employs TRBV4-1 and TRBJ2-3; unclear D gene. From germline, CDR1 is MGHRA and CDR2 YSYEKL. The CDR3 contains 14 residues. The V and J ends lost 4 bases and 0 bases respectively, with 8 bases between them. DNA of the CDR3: TGCGCCAGCAGCCTTTCTTCTAGCACAGATACGCAGTATTTT. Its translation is CASSLSSSTDTQYF.

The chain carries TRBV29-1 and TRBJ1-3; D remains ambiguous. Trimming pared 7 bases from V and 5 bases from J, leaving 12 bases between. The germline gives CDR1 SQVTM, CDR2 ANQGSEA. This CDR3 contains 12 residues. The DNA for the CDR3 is TGCAGCGCATCAGAAACAAGAAACACCATATATTTT. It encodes CSASETRNTIYF.

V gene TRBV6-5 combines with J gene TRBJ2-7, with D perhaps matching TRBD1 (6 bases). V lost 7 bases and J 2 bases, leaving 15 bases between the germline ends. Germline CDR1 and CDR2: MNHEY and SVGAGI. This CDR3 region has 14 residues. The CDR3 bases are TGTGCCAGCAAAAGGGGGACGGTTACCTACGAGCAGTACTTC. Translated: CASKRGTVTYEQYF.

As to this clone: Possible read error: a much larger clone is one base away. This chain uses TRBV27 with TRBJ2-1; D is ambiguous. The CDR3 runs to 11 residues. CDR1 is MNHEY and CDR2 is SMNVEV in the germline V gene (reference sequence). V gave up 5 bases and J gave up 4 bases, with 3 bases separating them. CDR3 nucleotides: TGTGCCAGCAGTCGTTACAATGAGCAGTTCTTC. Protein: CASSRYNEQFF.

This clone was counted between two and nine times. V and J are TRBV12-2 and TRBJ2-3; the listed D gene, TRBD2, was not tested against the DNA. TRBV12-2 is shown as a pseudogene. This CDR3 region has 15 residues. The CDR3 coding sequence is TGTGCAAGTCGCGGGAGGGGGGGCTGCACAGATACGCAGTATTTT. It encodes CASRGRGGCTDTQYF.

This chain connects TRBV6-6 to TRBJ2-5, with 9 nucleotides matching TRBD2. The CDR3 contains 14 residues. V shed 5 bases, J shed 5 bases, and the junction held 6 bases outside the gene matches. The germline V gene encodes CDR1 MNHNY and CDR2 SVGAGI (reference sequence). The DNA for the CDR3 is TGTGCCAGCAGTCGCCTCGGACTAGCGGAGACCCAGTACTTC. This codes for CASSRLGLAETQYF.

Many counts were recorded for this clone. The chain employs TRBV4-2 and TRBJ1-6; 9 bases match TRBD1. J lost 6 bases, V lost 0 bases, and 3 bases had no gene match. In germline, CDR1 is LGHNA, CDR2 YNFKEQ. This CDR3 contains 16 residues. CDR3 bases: TGTGCCAGCAGCCAAGATGGGACAGGGCGTAATTCACCCCTCCACTTT. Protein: CASSQDGTGRNSPLHF.

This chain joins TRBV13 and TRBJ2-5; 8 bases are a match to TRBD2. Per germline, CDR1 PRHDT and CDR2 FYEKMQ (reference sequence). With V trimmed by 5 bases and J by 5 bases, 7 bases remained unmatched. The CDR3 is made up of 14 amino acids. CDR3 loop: CASSRGGAWETQYF. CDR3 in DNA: TGTGCCAGCAGCCGGGGGGGGGCCTGGGAGACCCAGTACTTC.

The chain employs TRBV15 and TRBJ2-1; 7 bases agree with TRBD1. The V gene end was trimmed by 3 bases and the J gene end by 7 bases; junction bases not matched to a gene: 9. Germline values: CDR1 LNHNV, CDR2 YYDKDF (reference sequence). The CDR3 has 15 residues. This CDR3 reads CATSSRRQGGNEQFF. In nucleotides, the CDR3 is TGTGCCACCAGCAGCAGGCGACAGGGTGGAAATGAGCAGTTCTTC.

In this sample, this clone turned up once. The DNA of the CDR3 is TGTGCCAGCAGCTTGACCTACAGCTACGAGCAGTACTTC. Protein: CASSLTYSYEQYF. The V and J genes are TRBV11-3 and TRBJ2-7; D unresolved. The germline gives CDR1 SGHNT, CDR2 YENEEA. The CDR3 has 13 amino acids. Trimming took off 3 bases at V and 3 bases at J, with 9 bases between the two ends.

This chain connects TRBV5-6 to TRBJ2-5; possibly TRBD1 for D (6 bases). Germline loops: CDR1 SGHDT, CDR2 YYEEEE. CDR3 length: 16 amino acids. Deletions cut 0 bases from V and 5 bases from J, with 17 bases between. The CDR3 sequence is CASSLGQGRRVETQYF. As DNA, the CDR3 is TGTGCCAGCAGCTTGGGGCAGGGGAGAAGGGTTGAGACCCAGTACTTC.

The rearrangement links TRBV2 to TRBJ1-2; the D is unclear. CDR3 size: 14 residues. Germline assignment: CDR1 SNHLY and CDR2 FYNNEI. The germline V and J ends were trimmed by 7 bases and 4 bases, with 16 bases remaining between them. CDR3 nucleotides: TGTGCCAGCACCGAAAGCACAGATGGCTATGGCTACACCTTC. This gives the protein CASTESTDGYGYTF.

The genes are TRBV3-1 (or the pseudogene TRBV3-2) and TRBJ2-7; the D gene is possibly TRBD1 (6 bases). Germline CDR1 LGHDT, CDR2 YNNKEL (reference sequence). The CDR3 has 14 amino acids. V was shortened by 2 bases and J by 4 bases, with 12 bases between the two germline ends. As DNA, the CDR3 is TGTGCCAGCAGCCAACTAGGGACACAATACGAGCAGTACTTC. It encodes CASSQLGTQYEQYF.

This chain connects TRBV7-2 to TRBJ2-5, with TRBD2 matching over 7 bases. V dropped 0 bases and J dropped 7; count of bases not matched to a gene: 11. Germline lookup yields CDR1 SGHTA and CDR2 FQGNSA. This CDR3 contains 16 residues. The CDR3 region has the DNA TGTGCCAGCAGCTTAGCGGTACTCGGCCCGGGAGGGACCCAGTACTTC. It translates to CASSLAVLGPGGTQYF.

The CDR3 DNA follows: TGTGCCAGCAGCTCTGACTCCTATGGCTACACCTTC. Translating it yields CASSSDSYGYTF. The chain uses TRBV9 and TRBJ1-2; D is ambiguous. Trimming pared 4 bases from V and 4 bases from J, leaving 8 bases between. Germline V gene lookup returns CDR1 SGDLS and CDR2 YYNGEE. This CDR3 is built from 12 residues.

This chain's CDR3 is CASSPYGSNQPQHF. The DNA of the CDR3 is TGTGCCAGCAGTCCCTACGGTAGCAATCAGCCCCAGCATTTT. This chain joins TRBV6-5 and TRBJ1-5; no reliable D call. V was clipped by 5 bases and J by 0 bases, with 8 bases between them. The CDR3 length is 14 residues. Germline V gene sequence: CDR1 MNHEY, CDR2 SVGAGI.

CDR3 sequence (DNA): TGTGCCAGCAGCATAGGGGACAGGGGAGGCACTAATGAAAAACTGTTTTTT. Residues: CASSIGDRGGTNEKLFF. The V and J genes are TRBV7-9 and TRBJ1-4; TRBD1 matches at 10 bases. The CDR3 has 17 amino acids. With 5 bases clipped from V and 2 bases from J, the junction kept 8 bases outside the gene matches. In germline, CDR1 is SEHNR, CDR2 FQNEAQ (reference sequence).

In DNA form, the CDR3 reads TGTGCCAGCTCACCACAGGGGTCCTACGAGCAGTACTTC. It is translated as CASSPQGSYEQYF. The rearrangement uses TRBV18 and TRBJ2-7; D possibly corresponds to TRBD1 (5 bases). CDR3 length: 13 residues. V was clipped by 1 base and J by 1 base, with 5 bases between them. Germline CDR1 and CDR2: KGHSH and LQKENI.

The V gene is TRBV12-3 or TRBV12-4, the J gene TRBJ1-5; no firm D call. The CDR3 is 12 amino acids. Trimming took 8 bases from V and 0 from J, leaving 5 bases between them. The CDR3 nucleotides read TGTGCCAGCCGGGGTAGCAATCAGCCCCAGCATTTT. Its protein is CASRGSNQPQHF.

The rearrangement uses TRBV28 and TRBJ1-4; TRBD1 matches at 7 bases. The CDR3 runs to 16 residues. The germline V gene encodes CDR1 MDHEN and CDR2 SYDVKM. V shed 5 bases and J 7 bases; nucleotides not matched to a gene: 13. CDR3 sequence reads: CASSPQGQLESEKLFF. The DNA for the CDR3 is TGTGCCAGCAGTCCCCAGGGACAGTTGGAGTCTGAAAAACTGTTTTTT.